The next 23 T cell receptor beta chains were all read from a single sample in a study of blood T cell repertoires in COVID-19. Method: immunoSEQ multiplex PCR; TCRdb's copy keeps in-frame clones and lacks some. The data hold fewer than 85,000 clones, with less than 80% observed a single time. The sequencing input was peripheral blood. The origin of the receptors is a man aged 60-69 years with active or convalescent COVID-19.

The V call is TRBV7-2, the J call TRBJ1-2, with D perhaps matching TRBD1 (6 bases). CDR1 SGHTA and CDR2 FQGNSA come from the germline V gene. The V end lost 5 bases, the J end lost 0 bases, and 13 bases lay between the germline ends. This CDR3 contains 15 residues. The CDR3 DNA reads as TGTGCCAGCAGCATGGGGGCAGCTACTAACTATGGCTACACCTTC. Protein: CASSMGAATNYGYTF. The variable domain in full, completed from reference TRBV7-2 and TRBJ1-2, reads GAGVSQSPSNKVTEKGKDVELRCDPISGHTALYWYRQSLGQGLEFLIYFQGNSAPDKSGLPSDRFSAERTGGSVSTLTIQRTQQEDSAVYLCASSMGAATNYGYTFGSGTRLTVV.

The CDR3, as DNA: TGTGCCAGCGGCCCAGCGGGGGGTCATGAGCAGTTCTTC. Translated: CASGPAGGHEQFF. The J gene is TRBJ2-1, the V gene TRBV6-5; TRBD2 agrees at 9 bases. CDR1 MNHEY and CDR2 SVGAGI come from the germline V gene. The CDR3 contains 13 residues. V dropped 8 bases and J dropped 8; count of bases not matched to a gene: 7.

As regards this clone: At one boundary the junction diverges from the germline segment, which might be a read error. V gene TRBV15 combines with J gene TRBJ2-3; TRBD2 is a possible D gene (5 bases). CDR1 and CDR2 from the germline V gene are LNHNV and YYDKDF (reference sequence). The CDR3 sequence is 15 residues long. For the CDR3, the DNA is TGTGCCACCAGCGGAGAGACGAGCGGCCCAGATACGCAGTATTTT. Encoded protein: CATSGETSGPDTQYF.

V is TRBV10-3 and J is TRBJ1-2, with 7 bases identical to TRBD1. V lost 6 bases to trimming and J lost 1 base; unmatched junction nucleotides: 8. Germline CDR1 is ENHRY and CDR2 is SYGVKD. The CDR3 is made up of 15 amino acids. The CDR3 is CAIRAGTESNYGYTF. The CDR3 nucleotides are TGTGCCATCAGAGCCGGGACAGAAAGTAACTATGGCTACACCTTC.

The V call is TRBV19, the J call TRBJ1-5; TRBD1 aligns across 7 bases. Germline CDR1 and CDR2: LNHDA and SQIVND (reference sequence). V was clipped by 7 bases and J by 3 bases; unmatched bases: 3. CDR3 length: 13 amino acids. The CDR3: CASNGQDNQPQHF. In DNA form, the CDR3 reads TGTGCCAGTAATGGACAGGACAATCAGCCCCAGCATTTT.

The chain's CDR3 is CASSRGTPWSNQPQHF. CDR3 in DNA: TGTGCCAGCAGCAGAGGGACACCTTGGAGCAATCAGCCCCAGCATTTT. This chain links TRBV5-5 with TRBJ1-5, with a tentative D call TRBD1 (6 bases). The ends were cut back, 4 bases at V and 1 base at J, with 15 bases in the middle. Germline CDR1 and CDR2: SGHKS and YYEKEE (reference sequence). The CDR3 runs to 16 residues.

The CDR3 DNA sequence: TGTGCCAGCAGCCTTAGCGGGAGCTCCTATAATTCACCCCTCCACTTT. The encoded protein is CASSLSGSSYNSPLHF. This rearrangement joins TRBV21-1 to TRBJ1-6. TRBV21-1 corresponds to a pseudogene. CDR3 length: 16 amino acids.

This rearrangement joins TRBV6-5 to TRBJ2-3, with 7 bases lining up with TRBD1. J was trimmed by 6 bases and V by 4 bases; bases with no gene match: 1. The CDR3 is made up of 12 amino acids. Germline loops: CDR1 MNHEY, CDR2 SVGAGI. This CDR3 is CASSSQGDTQYF. CDR3 nucleotides: TGTGCCAGCAGTTCACAGGGGGATACGCAGTATTTT.

The gene calls are TRBV4-1 and TRBJ1-5, with 8 positions matching TRBD1. Trimming took 0 bases from V and 3 from J; bases not matched to a gene: 7. Germline CDR1 is MGHRA and CDR2 is YSYEKL. The CDR3 is 17 residues long. The CDR3 spells CASSQDAGTGINQPQHF. In DNA, the CDR3 is TGCGCCAGCAGCCAAGACGCCGGGACAGGAATCAATCAGCCCCAGCATTTT.

Here the CDR3 reads CAWNRRQGSEAQHF. The CDR3 DNA is TGTGCCTGGAACCGTAGACAGGGGTCGGAAGCCCAGCATTTT. J is TRBJ1-5 and V is TRBV30; TRBD1 aligns across 8 bases. V gave up 4 bases and J gave up 11 bases; unmatched junction bases: 13. The CDR3 sequence is 14 residues long. The germline V gene encodes CDR1 GTSNPN and CDR2 SVGIG (reference sequence).

This sequence joins TRBV7-3 and TRBJ2-2; TRBD1 agrees at 8 bases. The CDR3 has 17 residues. Unmatched junction bases numbered 11, after V lost 5 bases and J lost 3 bases. Germline V lookup: CDR1 SGHTA, CDR2 FQGTGA. The CDR3 region is CASSGNRGSSHTGELFF. Here the CDR3 DNA reads TGTGCCAGCAGCGGGAACAGGGGGAGTTCCCACACCGGGGAGCTGTTTTTT.

The J gene is TRBJ1-1, the V gene TRBV7-6, with 7 bases lining up with TRBD1. There are 15 residues in the CDR3. Germline-derived CDR1 and CDR2 are SGHVS and FNYEAQ. V was clipped by 0 bases and J by 4 bases; unmatched bases: 5. The CDR3 reads CASSLARGQGTEAFF. The CDR3 nucleotides read TGTGCCAGCAGCTTAGCGAGGGGGCAGGGCACTGAAGCTTTCTTT.

The chain combines TRBV11-2 with TRBJ2-7; D is uncertain. CDR1 SGHAT and CDR2 FQNNGV come from the germline V gene. The CDR3 extends over 13 amino acids. V lost 0 bases and J 3 bases, leaving 6 bases between the germline ends. CDR3: CASSLDLVYEQYF. CDR3 coding DNA: TGTGCCAGCAGCTTAGATCTAGTCTACGAGCAGTACTTC.

J is TRBJ2-1 and V is TRBV5-1; the match to TRBD2 covers 11 bases. Germline values: CDR1 SGHRS, CDR2 YFSETQ. V lost 4 bases to trimming and J lost 3 bases; unmatched junction nucleotides: 12. CDR3 length equals 18 residues. The CDR3 sequence is CASSITSGGLNNYNEQFF. CDR3 bases: TGCGCCAGCAGCATCACTAGCGGGGGACTGAATAACTACAATGAGCAGTTCTTC. The entire variable domain, with the rest obtained from reference TRBV5-1 and TRBJ2-1, is as follows: KAGVTQTPRYLIKTRGQQVTLSCSPISGHRSVSWYQQTPGQGLQFLFEYFSETQRNKGNFPGRFSGRQFSNSRSEMNVSTLELGDSALYLCASSITSGGLNNYNEQFFGPGTRLTVL.

To note about this clone: At one end, the junction sequence differs from germline, possibly due to a read error. V gene TRBV30 combines with J gene TRBJ2-3; 10 bases align to TRBD2. CDR3 size: 18 residues. Germline CDR1 reads GTSNPN; CDR2 reads SVGIG (reference sequence). The CDR3 DNA reads as TGTGCCTGGAGTGTACCAAGCGGGGGGGTATATGGCACATATACGCAGTATTTT. It yields the protein CAWSVPSGGVYGTYTQYF. Full variable domain (remainder filled in from reference TRBV30 and TRBJ2-3): SQTIHQWPATLVQPVGSPLSLECTVEGTSNPNLYWYRQAAGRGLQLLFYSVGIGQISSEVPQNLSASRPQDRQFILSSKKLLLSDSGFYLCAWSVPSGGVYGTYTQYFGPGTRLTVL.

This clone has only a few counts. The chain carries TRBV5-4 and TRBJ2-2, with TRBD2 identical over 7 bases. The ends lost 0 bases at V and 1 base at J; junction bases unmatched: 3. The CDR3 spans 16 residues. CDR1 and CDR2 (germline): SGHNT, YYREEE (reference sequence). The CDR3 is CASSLAERGNTGELFF. The DNA for the CDR3 is TGTGCCAGCAGCTTGGCAGAGCGGGGGAACACCGGGGAGCTGTTTTTT.

This chain uses TRBV7-2 with TRBJ1-3; D not certain. Trimming pared 5 bases from V and 4 bases from J, leaving 21 bases between. From germline, CDR1 is SGHTA and CDR2 FQGNSA. The CDR3 totals 17 residues. This CDR3 is CASSPRPGVGEGNTIYF. The CDR3 DNA reads TGTGCCAGCAGCCCCCGCCCCGGGGTCGGAGAAGGAAACACCATATATTTT.

V usage is TRBV18 and J usage is TRBJ2-2, with 7 bases lining up with TRBD2. Germline CDR1 is KGHSH and CDR2 is LQKENI. The CDR3 loop spans 16 amino acids. Unmatched junction bases numbered 8, after V lost 1 base and J lost 6 bases. CDR3 sequence reads: CASSPQQRGVSGELFF. The DNA for the CDR3 is TGTGCCAGCTCACCACAACAGCGGGGAGTCTCCGGGGAGCTGTTTTTT.

The J gene is TRBJ1-6, the V gene TRBV7-9; maybe TRBD1 (6 bases). The CDR3 sequence is 14 residues long. The V end lost 5 bases, the J end lost 3 bases, and 8 bases lay between the germline ends. CDR1 is SEHNR, CDR2 FQNEAQ, per germline (reference sequence). The CDR3 DNA reads TGTGCCAGCAGCCTGGACAGCTATAATTCACCCCTCCACTTT. Amino acids: CASSLDSYNSPLHF.

This chain joins TRBV7-9 and TRBJ2-1; 7 bases are shared with TRBD2. Unmatched junction bases numbered 6, after V lost 4 bases and J lost 9 bases. CDR3 length equals 13 residues. Germline V gives CDR1 SEHNR, CDR2 FQNEAQ (reference sequence). The CDR3 DNA sequence: TGTGCCAGCAGCTCCCGGACTAGAACTGAGCAGTTCTTC. Translating it yields CASSSRTRTEQFF.

The V call is TRBV25-1, the J call TRBJ2-3; 8 bases map to TRBD2. This CDR3 region has 15 residues. The germline gives CDR1 MGHDK, CDR2 SYGVNS. The junction had 13 bases not matched to a gene; V was cut back by 8 bases and J by 6 bases. The CDR3 region is CASANPGLVGDTQYF. The CDR3 DNA reads as TGTGCCAGCGCAAACCCGGGACTAGTGGGGGATACGCAGTATTTT.

V gene TRBV10-3 combines with J gene TRBJ2-3, with 8 bases aligning to TRBD2. Germline loops: CDR1 ENHRY, CDR2 SYGVKD. The CDR3 consists of 16 residues. Unmatched junction bases numbered 7, after V lost 2 bases and J lost 3 bases. In nucleotides, the CDR3 is TGTGCCATCAGTGAGATGAGCGGGGGTGATACAGATACGCAGTATTTT. It encodes CAISEMSGGDTDTQYF.

This chain uses TRBV10-3 with TRBJ2-7, with 9 bases lining up with TRBD2. The J segment lost 3 bases and the V segment lost 3 bases, leaving 9 bases of the junction unmatched. The CDR3 spans 16 residues. Looked up from germline, CDR1 is ENHRY and CDR2 is SYGVKD. CDR3 DNA: TGTGCCATCAGTGACAGCGGGGGGAAGGGGATCTACGAGCAGTACTTC. Protein sequence: CAISDSGGKGIYEQYF.